The present T cell receptor beta chain was sequenced within a study of CD8 T cells in ankylosing spondylitis. One entry per CDR3 protein, called by TCRdb with MiXCR from the 5' RACE reads. The sample consists of over 400,000 distinct CDR3 sequences, roughly a quarter of them appearing once. This clonotype appeared a few times. Its specificity is not known. V was pared by 0 bases and J by 4 bases, with 4 bases of the junction left unmatched. The CDR3 sequence is 15 residues long. Germline V gene sequence: CDR1 DFQATT, CDR2 SNEGSKA (reference sequence). Findings and caveats of the study: Typical of ankylosing spondylitis blood, it appeared, was a TCR beta motif of under 10 highly homologous variants.

The sequence derives from a male donor with ankylosing spondylitis. Input material: blood, either unsorted or a sorted T cell fraction (not recorded which). This sequence joins TRBV20-1 and TRBJ2-2; TRBD2 matches 8 bases. DNA for the CDR3: TGCAGTGCTAGAGATACCGGGAGGGGCACCGGGGAGCTGTTTTTT. As protein: CSARDTGRGTGELFF.